This T cell receptor (beta chain) was recovered during a study of cytomegalovirus exposure and HLA in healthy donors. Study summary: The same platform as the roughly 670 first-cohort repertoires was used for the 100 to 150 validation repertoires, a later analysis reported. Findings of the study overall: The authors confirmed in vitro that a few CMV-associated chains were specific for CMV antigens. Researchers catalogued under 200 TCR beta chains as cytomegalovirus-associated.

Data came from immunoSEQ multiplex PCR; TCRdb stores just in-frame clones and leaves some out. The table records fewer than 150,000 clones, about 82% of them present only once. The CDR3 is made up of 13 amino acids. Trimming cost V 8 bases and J 7 bases; bases outside gene matches: 10. Germline assignment: CDR1 ENHRY and CDR2 SYGVKD. The donors formed part of the approximately 120-subject validation cohort, distinct from the roughly 640-subject first cohort. As concerns this clone: Its antigen is currently unknown.

Sequenced sample: PBMCs. The sequence was obtained from a man between 18 and 35 years old in good health and CMV-seronegative. The chain uses TRBV10-3 and TRBJ1-1, with 7 bases lining up with TRBD1. The CDR3 loop reads CAIRPSPGGEAFF. The CDR3 DNA follows: TGTGCCATCCGTCCATCCCCAGGGGGTGAAGCTTTCTTT.